The T cell receptor (beta chain) described here comes from a study of blood T cell repertoires in COVID-19. Whole-study context: There were acute and convalescent COVID-19 samples, and they came from the United States, Italy and Spain.

The Seattle site enrolled patients during active infection and followed them longitudinally. Generated by immunoSEQ multiplex PCR, the TCRdb table keeps only in-frame clones and is missing some. This sample has about 270,000 clones; about 86% occur once, and the top ten carry approximately 14%. The trim removed 4 bases at V and 6 bases at J, leaving 10 bases unmatched. CDR1 and CDR2 from the germline V gene are MRHNA and SNTAGT. The CDR3 contains 16 residues. This TCR derives from a woman between 70 and 85 years old with COVID-19, enrolled during active disease. V usage is TRBV6-4 and J usage is TRBJ2-1; 9 bases agree with TRBD1. The sample was peripheral blood. The CDR3 sequence: CASSVGPQGATNEQFF. In DNA form, the CDR3 reads TGTGCCAGCAGTGTTGGCCCACAGGGGGCCACCAATGAGCAGTTCTTC.